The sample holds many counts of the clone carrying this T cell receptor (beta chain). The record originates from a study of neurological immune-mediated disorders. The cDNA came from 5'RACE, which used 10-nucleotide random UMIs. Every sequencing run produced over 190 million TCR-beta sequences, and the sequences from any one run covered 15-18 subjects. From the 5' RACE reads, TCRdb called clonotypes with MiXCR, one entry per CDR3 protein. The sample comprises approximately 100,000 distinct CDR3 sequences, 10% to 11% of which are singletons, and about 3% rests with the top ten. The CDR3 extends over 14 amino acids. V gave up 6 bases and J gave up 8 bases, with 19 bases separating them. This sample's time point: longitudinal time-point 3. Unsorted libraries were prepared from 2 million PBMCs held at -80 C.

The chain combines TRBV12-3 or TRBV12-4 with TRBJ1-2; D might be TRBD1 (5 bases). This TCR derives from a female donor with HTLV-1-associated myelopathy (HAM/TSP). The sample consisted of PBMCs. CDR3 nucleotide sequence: TGTGCCAGCAGCAATCGGGCGGCTGGGGGGGGCTACACCTTC. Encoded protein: CASSNRAAGGGYTF.